The clone carrying this T cell receptor (beta chain) showed up just once. With 5 bases removed from V and 0 bases from J, the gap between germline ends came to 10 bases. Germline values: CDR1 SGHVS, CDR2 FNYEAQ. The CDR3 contains 15 residues. Assay used: immunoSEQ multiplex PCR; TCRdb lists only in-frame clones, some missing. The table has under 8,500 clones, approximately 87% seen once. This sample was included in a study of technical replicates of blood from a few donors. The sequence came from a human donor in good health. Sequencing was performed on PBMCs. This chain connects TRBV7-6 to TRBJ2-2; D perhaps matches TRBD1 (5 bases). The DNA of the CDR3 is TGTGCCAGCAGCAAGACAGCCGCGAACACCGGGGAGCTGTTTTTT. Protein sequence: CASSKTAANTGELFF.